This TCR beta chain was found in a study of OX40 agonist ivuxolimab in advanced cancers. Concerning this clone: Its specificity is not known.

Study results and limitations: More expanded clones were seen, on average, in CD8+ T cells than in CD4+.

Clones were read by immunoSEQ multiplex PCR, and TCRdb kept only the in-frame ones, dropping some. The sample records tens of thousands of clones, approximately 94% being singletons. The J segment lost 0 bases and the V segment lost 6 bases, leaving 7 bases of the junction unmatched. Germline CDR1 MNHEY, CDR2 SMNVEV (reference sequence). This CDR3 comprises 15 residues. The sample consisted of CD4+ or CD8+ T cells sorted from blood, taken in a trial of the OX40 agonist ivuxolimab. The clonotype comes from an adult with an advanced solid tumor such as melanoma, head and neck, liver or kidney cancer. V is TRBV27 and J is TRBJ1-1, with 7 bases lining up with TRBD1. The chain's CDR3 is CASSRRGTMNTEAFF. The DNA of the CDR3 is TGTGCCAGCAGCCGCAGGGGGACCATGAACACTGAAGCTTTCTTT.